One sample yielded the 15 T cell receptor beta chains listed below, sequenced in a study of T cell changes during pregnancy in multiple sclerosis. The table came from immunoSEQ multiplex PCR; TCRdb's copy has only in-frame clones and leaves some out. The table shows tens of thousands of clones, with 80% to 90% occurring only once. Sequenced material: CD4+ T cells from peripheral blood mononuclear cells, taken in the first trimester of pregnancy. The receptors come from a female donor in good health, enrolled as a control in a pregnancy study.

V is TRBV6-1 and J is TRBJ2-7; possible D gene TRBD1, 6 bases. The V and J ends lost 1 base and 4 bases respectively, with 14 bases between them. Germline V CDR1 and CDR2: MNHNS, SASEGT. This CDR3 is 15 amino acids long. Here the CDR3 reads CASSEGGDNVYEQYF. The CDR3, as DNA: TGTGCCAGCAGTGAAGGAGGGGACAATGTATACGAGCAGTACTTC.

The chain is built from TRBV28 and TRBJ2-7; 7 positions agree with TRBD1. The CDR3 covers 13 residues. Germline trimming cut 7 bases from V and 5 bases from J; bases unmatched to any gene: 8. Looked up from germline, CDR1 is MDHEN and CDR2 is SYDVKM. The CDR3 DNA is TGTGCCAGCAACCGACAGGGTGTCCACGAGCAGTACTTC. It encodes CASNRQGVHEQYF.

This clone was detected only a few times. The chain carries TRBV10-1 and TRBJ1-1; no clear D gene. The CDR3 length is 14 residues. Germline CDR1 and CDR2: WNHNN and SYGVQD (reference sequence). Trimming removed 4 bases at V and 7 bases at J, with 16 bases between. DNA for the CDR3: TGCGCCAGCAGTGCCGACCCGGGGATCGGTGAAGCTTTCTTT. Amino acids: CASSADPGIGEAFF.

CDR3 DNA sequence: TGTGCCAGCAGGGACGGGACAGGGCCCCAAGAGACCCAGTACTTC. Protein: CASRDGTGPQETQYF. The chain carries TRBV6-1 and TRBJ2-5, with 9 bases fitting TRBD1. Germline trimming cut 6 bases from V and 1 base from J; bases unmatched to any gene: 6. CDR1 and CDR2 from the germline V gene are MNHNS and SASEGT. The CDR3 sequence is 15 residues long.

The rearrangement uses TRBV2 and TRBJ1-5; unclear D gene. CDR1 is SNHLY, CDR2 FYNNEI, per germline. Trimming pared 8 bases from V and 4 bases from J, leaving 9 bases between. The CDR3 spans 12 residues. CDR3 in DNA: TGTGCCAGCTGGGCTGAAAATCAGCCCCAGCATTTT. Translation gives CASWAENQPQHF.

This chain uses TRBV7-8 with TRBJ2-7; weak D call: TRBD1 (6 bases). Deletions cut 7 bases from V and 2 bases from J, with 15 bases between. Germline CDR1 SGHVS, CDR2 FQNEAQ. This CDR3 is built from 14 residues. CDR3 DNA: TGTGCCAGCAACACCCTAACAGGGCCCTACGAGCAGTACTTC. Protein: CASNTLTGPYEQYF.

The J gene is TRBJ2-3, the V gene TRBV9, with 13 positions matching TRBD2. The CDR3 has 17 amino acids. V dropped 0 bases and J dropped 3; count of bases not matched to a gene: 4. Per germline, CDR1 SGDLS and CDR2 YYNGEE. The DNA of the CDR3 is TGTGCCAGCAGCGTAGGACCGGGACTAGCGGGAACAGATACGCAGTATTTT. Translation: CASSVGPGLAGTDTQYF.

The CDR3 sequence: CSGQGTDTQYF. The CDR3 DNA sequence: TGCAGTGGCCAGGGGACAGATACGCAGTATTTT. The J gene is TRBJ2-3, the V gene TRBV20-1; D possibly corresponds to TRBD1 (6 bases). Per the germline V gene, CDR1 is DFQATT and CDR2 is SNEGSKA (reference sequence). The V and J ends lost 7 bases and 3 bases respectively, with 8 bases between them. The CDR3 is 11 residues long.

The table lists this clone with a count of one. J is TRBJ2-3 and V is TRBV5-4; D is possibly TRBD1 (6 bases). The CDR3 totals 17 residues. Trimming stripped 2 bases from V and 4 bases from J, with 20 bases between. Germline-derived CDR1 and CDR2 are SGHNT and YYREEE (reference sequence). CDR3 coding DNA: TGTGCCAGCAGCTTTCCCCCCGGGCAGGGGTACTCAGATACGCAGTATTTT. Its translation: CASSFPPGQGYSDTQYF.

This chain joins TRBV5-4 and TRBJ2-2, with TRBD2 matching over 9 bases. Trimming removed 0 bases from V and 5 bases from J; junction bases left unmatched: 5. Germline CDR1 and CDR2: SGHNT and YYREEE (reference sequence). The CDR3 covers 16 residues. The DNA of the CDR3 is TGTGCCAGCAGCTTGGAGGGCGGGAGGGGTACCGGGGAGCTGTTTTTT. As protein: CASSLEGGRGTGELFF.

The V and J genes are TRBV5-1 and TRBJ2-7; D is perhaps TRBD2 (6 bases). From germline, CDR1 is SGHRS and CDR2 YFSETQ. This CDR3 region has 13 residues. The ends were cut back, 4 bases at V and 4 bases at J, with 12 bases in the middle. CDR3 protein: CASSPSGPYEQYF. The CDR3 coding sequence is TGCGCCAGCAGCCCCAGCGGGCCATACGAGCAGTACTTC.

This clone was observed a single time. The rearrangement joins TRBV6-6 to TRBJ1-2; D is ambiguous. The CDR3 has 15 residues. Germline CDR1 MNHNY, CDR2 SVGAGI (reference sequence). The V end lost 0 bases, the J end lost 2 bases, and 10 bases lay between the germline ends. CDR3 sequence reads: CASSYSGVPNYGYTF. Written as DNA, the CDR3 is TGTGCCAGCAGTTACTCCGGGGTACCCAACTATGGCTACACCTTC.

This clone was recorded only once. The chain couples TRBV18 to TRBJ2-7; D not resolved. The CDR3 is 14 amino acids. Per the germline V gene, CDR1 is KGHSH and CDR2 is LQKENI. V lost 0 bases and J lost 0, with 6 bases in between. CDR3 sequence (DNA): TGTGCCAGCTCACCACCGGCGGCCTCCTACGAGCAGTACTTC. Protein sequence: CASSPPAASYEQYF.

V is TRBV7-9 and J is TRBJ2-5; TRBD1 aligns across 7 bases. CDR1 SEHNR and CDR2 FQNEAQ come from the germline V gene (reference sequence). This CDR3 is built from 13 residues. Trimming removed 2 bases from V and 4 bases from J; junction bases left unmatched: 1. CDR3 nucleotide sequence: TGTGCCAGCAGCTTAACAGGGGCAGAGACCCAGTACTTC. Amino acids: CASSLTGAETQYF.

The genes are TRBV2 and TRBJ2-1, with D tentatively TRBD2 (7 bases). CDR3 length: 16 amino acids. Trimming shortened V by 6 bases and J by 0 bases, and 15 bases separated the two germline ends. In germline, CDR1 is SNHLY, CDR2 FYNNEI. The CDR3 protein is CASRGGRGASYNEQFF. The CDR3 nucleotides are TGTGCCAGCAGGGGGGGGCGAGGCGCCTCCTACAATGAGCAGTTCTTC.